These 25 T cell receptor beta chains were sequenced from one sample in a study of monozygotic twins with inflammatory bowel disease. TCRdb reworked the 5' RACE reads into one entry per CDR3 protein, no DNA. This repertoire includes approximately 200,000 distinct CDR3 sequences. The sample consisted of blood. The receptor set was obtained from a human donor with ulcerative colitis or Crohn's disease, or a healthy co-twin of an affected twin (not recorded which).

V and J are TRBV5-1 and TRBJ1-1; the D gene TCRdb calls, TRBD1, cannot be checked with no DNA. The CDR3 spans 16 residues. The germline V gene has CDR1 SGHRS and CDR2 YFSETQ. The CDR3 sequence is CASSWGLGGTGTEAFF. The whole variable domain, remainder taken from reference TRBV5-1 and TRBJ1-1, is KAGVTQTPRYLIKTRGQQVTLSCSPISGHRSVSWYQQTPGQGLQFLFEYFSETQRNKGNFPGRFSGRQFSNSRSEMNVSTLELGDSALYLCASSWGLGGTGTEAFFGQGTRLTVV.

CDR3 protein: CSAPDPGLRNSPLHF. The chain combines TRBV20-1 with TRBJ1-6. This CDR3 has 15 residues. In germline, CDR1 is DFQATT, CDR2 SNEGSKA (reference sequence).

This chain uses TRBV18 with TRBJ2-7. Germline values: CDR1 KGHSH, CDR2 LQKENI. This CDR3 is 14 amino acids long. CDR3 protein: CASSSRLGLGEQYF.

The chain's CDR3 is CSVTQGAGTEAFF. The chain uses TRBV29-1 and TRBJ1-1; the TRBD1 assignment by TCRdb is unverifiable without DNA. Germline CDR1 SQVTM, CDR2 ANQGSEA. There are 13 residues in the CDR3.

The gene calls are TRBV5-1 and TRBJ2-3. The CDR3 length is 15 residues. Germline V gene lookup returns CDR1 SGHRS and CDR2 YFSETQ. The CDR3 here is CASSLGGLGTDTQYF.

The rearrangement links TRBV12-3 or TRBV12-4 to TRBJ2-7. The CDR3 totals 13 residues. The CDR3 loop reads CASSFAGAYEQYF.

The V gene is TRBV6-1, the J gene TRBJ2-2; there is no DNA to check the TCRdb D call of TRBD2. This CDR3 comprises 16 residues. CDR1 is MNHNS, CDR2 SASEGT, per germline. The CDR3 reads CATRALAGVETGELFF.

The chain has TRBV7-8 and TRBJ1-3; TCRdb lists TRBD1, though no DNA is available to test this call. The CDR3 runs 16 residues. Germline-derived CDR1 and CDR2 are SGHVS and FQNEAQ. CDR3 residues: CASSTGQRRLGNTIYF.

This chain links TRBV5-1 with TRBJ2-2; TCRdb's D call, TRBD2, is unchecked because there is no DNA. The CDR3 runs to 19 residues. Germline loops: CDR1 SGHRS, CDR2 YFSETQ. CDR3 amino acids: CASRFPGRPASSNTGELFF.

V and J are TRBV20-1 and TRBJ1-1. The CDR3 spans 13 residues. The germline V gene has CDR1 DFQATT and CDR2 SNEGSKA (reference sequence). The CDR3 reads CSARDSISWEAFF.

The chain uses TRBV5-1 and TRBJ2-7; the TCRdb D gene call, TRBD1, has no DNA to confirm it. Per the germline V gene, CDR1 is SGHRS and CDR2 is YFSETQ. The CDR3 runs 15 residues. The CDR3 region is CASSPQGGELYEQYF.

The CDR3 here is CSARDIRGKETQYF. The rearrangement links TRBV20-1 to TRBJ2-5. The CDR3 runs 14 residues. The V gene's germline CDR1 is DFQATT and CDR2 SNEGSKA (reference sequence).

The chain couples TRBV20-1 to TRBJ1-4; checking the TCRdb D call of TRBD1 is not possible without DNA. CDR3 size: 17 residues. Germline assignment: CDR1 DFQATT and CDR2 SNEGSKA (reference sequence). The CDR3: CSAYRQGAERVREKLFF.

The V and J genes are TRBV6-1 and TRBJ2-3; TCRdb gives TRBD1 as the D gene, but with no DNA this cannot be confirmed. Looked up from germline, CDR1 is MNHNS and CDR2 is SASEGT. The CDR3 has 15 residues. CDR3 protein: CASRRTGGFTDTQYF.

The chain couples TRBV7-9 to TRBJ1-1. Germline CDR1 SEHNR, CDR2 FQNEAQ (reference sequence). The CDR3 sequence is 14 residues long. The CDR3 reads CASSLASGDTEAFF.

The chain carries TRBV11-2 and TRBJ2-3. The CDR3 totals 15 residues. The germline gives CDR1 SGHAT, CDR2 FQNNGV. CDR3: CASSHPIDGTDTQYF.

V usage is TRBV5-1 and J usage is TRBJ1-4. CDR1 SGHRS and CDR2 YFSETQ come from the germline V gene. The CDR3 loop spans 14 amino acids. The CDR3 reads CASSSYSTNEKLFF.

The chain combines TRBV5-1 with TRBJ1-2; TCRdb outputs TRBD1, but without DNA this stays unchecked. Germline loops: CDR1 SGHRS, CDR2 YFSETQ. The CDR3 runs to 14 residues. Here the CDR3 reads CASSSGQGGAGYTF. The whole variable domain, remainder taken from reference TRBV5-1 and TRBJ1-2, is KAGVTQTPRYLIKTRGQQVTLSCSPISGHRSVSWYQQTPGQGLQFLFEYFSETQRNKGNFPGRFSGRQFSNSRSEMNVSTLELGDSALYLCASSSGQGGAGYTFGSGTRLTVV.

V and J are TRBV27 and TRBJ2-7; TCRdb names TRBD1, which stays unverified in the absence of DNA. Germline CDR1 and CDR2: MNHEY and SMNVEV (reference sequence). CDR3 size: 14 residues. CDR3 sequence: CASRPLGRGDEQYF.

The chain recombines TRBV9 with TRBJ2-2; the D call from TCRdb, TRBD1, cannot be confirmed without DNA. Germline V gene data show CDR1 as SGDLS and CDR2 as YYNGEE. This CDR3 is built from 16 residues. The CDR3 loop reads CASSASGGLRTGELFF.

The V call is TRBV10-3, the J call TRBJ1-2; TCRdb gives TRBD1 as the D gene, but with no DNA this cannot be confirmed. The CDR3 spans 13 residues. In germline, CDR1 is ENHRY, CDR2 SYGVKD. CDR3 loop: CAISEGGFNGYTF.

This chain links TRBV12-3 or TRBV12-4 with TRBJ2-2. The CDR3 has 14 amino acids. The CDR3 loop reads CASTFQGNTGELFF.

This chain joins TRBV7-8 and TRBJ2-7; there is no DNA to check the TCRdb D call of TRBD2. CDR3 size: 15 residues. Germline V gene lookup returns CDR1 SGHVS and CDR2 FQNEAQ. CDR3 protein: CASSFGSWADYEQYF.

This rearrangement joins TRBV12-3 or TRBV12-4 to TRBJ1-2; without DNA, the TCRdb call of TRBD1 cannot be checked. The CDR3 contains 16 residues. The CDR3 sequence: CASSFGAGTGVYGYTF.

The V call is TRBV6-5, the J call TRBJ1-4; TCRdb proposes TRBD1, but this gene call is untestable without DNA. Germline assignment: CDR1 MNHEY and CDR2 SVGAGI. This CDR3 contains 15 residues. CDR3 in amino acids: CASSLGVETNEKLFF.